This T cell receptor (beta chain) is drawn from a study of shared clonotypes between healthy human individuals. Produced via immunoSEQ multiplex PCR; TCRdb's table is partial and in-frame only. The table records some 580,000 clones, roughly 98% of them present only once. Germline V gene lookup returns CDR1 SGHVS and CDR2 FNYEAQ. V was pared by 2 bases and J by 0 bases, with 4 bases of the junction left unmatched. This CDR3 region has 15 residues. CD45RO-negative, CCR7-selected cells formed the naive CD8 fraction, which excluded terminally differentiated effector memory CD45RA+ cells. The TCR was taken from a man younger than 45 in good health. The sequenced sample consisted of naive CD8+ T cells sorted from blood. This chain joins TRBV7-6 and TRBJ2-7; 7 bases are a match to TRBD2. CDR3 nucleotide sequence: TGTGCCAGCAGCTTACGGGGGGATCCCTCCTACGAGCAGTACTTC. Translated, it gives CASSLRGDPSYEQYF.